The sequence of this TCR beta chain was determined in a study of beta chain features in type 1 diabetes. A single heparinised blood sample, averaging approximately 116 mL, was obtained per donor. Study-wide results and caveats: TCRB repertoires of naive, central memory and Treg cells appeared more similar among patients than among healthy donors. Moderate but significant shortening of TCRB CDR3s was recorded in all four CD4+ subsets from Type 1 diabetes patients.

What was sequenced were expressed TCRB transcripts, since all of the isolated RNA had been reverse transcribed. About 3.7 million reads per sample were averaged for naive, central memory and regulatory samples. Produced via immunoSEQ multiplex PCR; TCRdb's table is partial and in-frame only. Of approximately 260,000 clones listed, approximately 24% are singletons. In regard to this clone: Its specificity is not known.

V gave up 2 bases and J gave up 6 bases, with 14 bases separating them. CDR1 is KGHSH, CDR2 LQKENI, per germline. This CDR3 has 14 residues. The sequence was obtained from a young woman with type 1 diabetes. The chain has TRBV18 and TRBJ2-7, with a weak D call TRBD1 (5 bases). Sequenced sample: naive CD4+ T cells from blood. The CDR3 is CASSPSSTDSEQYF. For the CDR3, the DNA is TGTGCCAGCTCACCATCCTCGACAGACTCCGAGCAGTACTTC.